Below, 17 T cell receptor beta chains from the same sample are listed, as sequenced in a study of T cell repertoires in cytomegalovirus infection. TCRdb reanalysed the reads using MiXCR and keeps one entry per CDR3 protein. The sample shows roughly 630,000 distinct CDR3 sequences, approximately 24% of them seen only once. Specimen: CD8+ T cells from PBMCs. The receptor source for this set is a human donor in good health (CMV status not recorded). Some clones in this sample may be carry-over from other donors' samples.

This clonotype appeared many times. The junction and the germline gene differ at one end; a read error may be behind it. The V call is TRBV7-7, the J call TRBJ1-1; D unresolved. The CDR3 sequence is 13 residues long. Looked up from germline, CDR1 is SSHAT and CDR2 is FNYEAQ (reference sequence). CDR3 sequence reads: CASSLDQNTEAFF. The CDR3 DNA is TGTGCTAGCAGCTTAGACCAGAACACTGAAGCTTTCTTT.

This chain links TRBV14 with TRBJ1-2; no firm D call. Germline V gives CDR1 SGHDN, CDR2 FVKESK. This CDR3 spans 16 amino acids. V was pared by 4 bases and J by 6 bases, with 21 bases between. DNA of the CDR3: TGTGCCAGCAGCCCCCGGCGGAGGGCCCGGCACCATGGCTACACCTTC. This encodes CASSPRRRARHHGYTF.

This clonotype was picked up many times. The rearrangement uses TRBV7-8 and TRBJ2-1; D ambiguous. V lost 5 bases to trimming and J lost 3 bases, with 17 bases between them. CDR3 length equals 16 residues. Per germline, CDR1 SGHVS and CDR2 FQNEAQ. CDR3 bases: TGTGCCAGCAGCCACCCAAACTCTTGGAACTACAATGAGCAGTTCTTC. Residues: CASSHPNSWNYNEQFF.

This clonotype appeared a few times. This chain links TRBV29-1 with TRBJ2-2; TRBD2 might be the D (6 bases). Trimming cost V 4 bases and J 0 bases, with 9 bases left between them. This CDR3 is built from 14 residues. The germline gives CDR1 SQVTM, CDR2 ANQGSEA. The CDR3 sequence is CSVAGTPNTGELFF. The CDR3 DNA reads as TGCAGCGTTGCCGGGACTCCGAACACCGGGGAGCTGTTTTTT.

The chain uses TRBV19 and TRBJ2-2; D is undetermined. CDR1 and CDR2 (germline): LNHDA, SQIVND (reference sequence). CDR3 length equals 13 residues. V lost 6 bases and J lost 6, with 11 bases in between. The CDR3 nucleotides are TGTGCCAGTAGAGGGCTGGTTGCCGGGGAGCTGTTTTTT. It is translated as CASRGLVAGELFF. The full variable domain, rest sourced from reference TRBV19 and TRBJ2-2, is DGGITQSPKYLFRKEGQNVTLSCEQNLNHDAMYWYRQDPGQGLRLIYYSQIVNDFQKGDIAEGYSVSREKKESFPLTVTSAQKNPTAFYLCASRGLVAGELFFGEGSRLTVL.

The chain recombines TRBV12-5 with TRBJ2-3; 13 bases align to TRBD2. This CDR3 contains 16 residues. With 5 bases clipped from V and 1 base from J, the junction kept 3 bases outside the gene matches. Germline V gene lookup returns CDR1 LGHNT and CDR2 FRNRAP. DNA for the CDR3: TGTGCTAGTGGTCTAGGGACTAGCGGGGGCACAGATACGCAGTATTTT. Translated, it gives CASGLGTSGGTDTQYF.

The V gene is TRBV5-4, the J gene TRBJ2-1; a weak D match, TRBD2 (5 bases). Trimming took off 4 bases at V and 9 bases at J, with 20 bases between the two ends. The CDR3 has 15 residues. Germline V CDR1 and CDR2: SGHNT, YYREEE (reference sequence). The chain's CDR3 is CASSPRGSPAGEQFF. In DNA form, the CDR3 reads TGTGCCAGCAGCCCCAGAGGGAGCCCCGCCGGTGAGCAGTTCTTC.

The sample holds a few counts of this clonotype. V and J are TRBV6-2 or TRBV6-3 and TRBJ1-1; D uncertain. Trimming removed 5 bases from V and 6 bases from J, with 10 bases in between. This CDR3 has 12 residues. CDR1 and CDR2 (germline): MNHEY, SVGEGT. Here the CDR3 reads CASSALNAEAFF. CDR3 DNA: TGTGCCAGCAGTGCCCTTAACGCTGAAGCTTTCTTT.

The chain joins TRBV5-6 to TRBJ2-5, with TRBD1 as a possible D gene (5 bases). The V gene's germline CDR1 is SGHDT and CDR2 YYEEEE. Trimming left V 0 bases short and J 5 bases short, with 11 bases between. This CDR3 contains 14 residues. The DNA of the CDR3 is TGTGCCAGCAGCTTGGCTGGCAGGGTGGAGACCCAGTACTTC. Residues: CASSLAGRVETQYF.

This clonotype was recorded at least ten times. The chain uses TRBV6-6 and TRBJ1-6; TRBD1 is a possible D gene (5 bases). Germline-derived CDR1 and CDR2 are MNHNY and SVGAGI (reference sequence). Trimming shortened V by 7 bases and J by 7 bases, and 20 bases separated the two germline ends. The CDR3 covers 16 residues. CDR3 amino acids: CASTLRRDGRNSPLHF. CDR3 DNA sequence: TGTGCCAGCACCCTAAGGAGGGACGGGAGAAATTCACCCCTCCACTTT.

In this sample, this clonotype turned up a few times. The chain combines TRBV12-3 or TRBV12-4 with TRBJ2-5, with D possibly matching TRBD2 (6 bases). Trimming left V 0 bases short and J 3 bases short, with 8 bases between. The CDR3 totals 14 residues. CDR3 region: CASSLALAEETQYF. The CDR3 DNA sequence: TGTGCCAGCAGTTTAGCACTAGCCGAAGAGACCCAGTACTTC.

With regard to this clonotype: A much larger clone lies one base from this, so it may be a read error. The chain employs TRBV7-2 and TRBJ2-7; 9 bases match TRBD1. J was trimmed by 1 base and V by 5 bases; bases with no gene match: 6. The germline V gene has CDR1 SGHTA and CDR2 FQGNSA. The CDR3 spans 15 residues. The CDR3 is CASSDQDRGSYEQYF. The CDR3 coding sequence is TGTGCCAGCAGCGACCAGGACAGGGGTTCCTACGAGCAGTACTTC.

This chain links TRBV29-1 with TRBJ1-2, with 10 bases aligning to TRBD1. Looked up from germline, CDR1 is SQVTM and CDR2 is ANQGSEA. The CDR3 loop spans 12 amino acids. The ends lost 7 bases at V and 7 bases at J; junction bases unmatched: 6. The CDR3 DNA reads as TGCAGCGACGGACAGGGGGGTTCTGGCTACACCTTC. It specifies CSDGQGGSGYTF.

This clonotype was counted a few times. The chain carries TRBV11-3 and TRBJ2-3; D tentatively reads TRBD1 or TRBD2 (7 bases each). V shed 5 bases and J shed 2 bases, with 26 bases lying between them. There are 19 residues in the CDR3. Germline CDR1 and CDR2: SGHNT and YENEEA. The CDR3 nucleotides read TGTGCCAGCAGCCCCCACCTTGGCAACCCAGGGGGGGACACAGATACGCAGTATTTT. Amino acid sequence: CASSPHLGNPGGDTDTQYF.

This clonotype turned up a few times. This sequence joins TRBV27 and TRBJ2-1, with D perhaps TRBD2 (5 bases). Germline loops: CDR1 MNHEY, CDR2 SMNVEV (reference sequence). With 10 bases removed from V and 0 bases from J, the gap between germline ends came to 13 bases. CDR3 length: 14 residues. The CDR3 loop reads CAIMSGSSYNEQFF. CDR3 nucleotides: TGTGCCATCATGTCGGGGAGCTCCTACAATGAGCAGTTCTTC.

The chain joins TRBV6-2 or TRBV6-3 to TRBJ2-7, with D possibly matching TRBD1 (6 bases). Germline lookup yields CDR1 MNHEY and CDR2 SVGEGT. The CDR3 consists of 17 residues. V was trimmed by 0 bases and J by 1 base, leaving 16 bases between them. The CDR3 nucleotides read TGTGCCAGCAGTTACTCGAAGATAGGGGGTATTTCCTACGAGCAGTACGTC. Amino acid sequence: CASSYSKIGGISYEQYV.

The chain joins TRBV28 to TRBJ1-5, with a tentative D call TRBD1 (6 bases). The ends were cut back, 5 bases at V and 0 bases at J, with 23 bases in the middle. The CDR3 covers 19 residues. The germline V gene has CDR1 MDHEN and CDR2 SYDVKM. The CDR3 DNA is TGTGCCAGCAGTCTTAGGTCGGGACACGGGAGGTATAGCAATCAGCCCCAGCATTTT. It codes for CASSLRSGHGRYSNQPQHF.